This T cell receptor beta chain was identified in a study of early T cells in non-severe SARS-CoV-2 infection (dated by TCRdb to the early 2020s). About the full investigation: TCR sequencing used bulk RNA from unsorted whole blood, so alpha and beta chains could not be paired.

V and J lose 6 bases and 2 bases, and a span of 6 bases separates them. The CDR3 goes from the cysteine to the phenylalanine over 12 residues. The retained sequence is limited to the CDR3, 36 bases, with the frame set at the first base. The germline V gene yields SGHTA for CDR1 and FQGNSA for CDR2. Study-wide findings and limitations: Matching against VDJdb was skewed toward anti-spike CD8 responses, likely underestimated virus-specific expansions, and missed private and CD4 specificities.

Libraries were built with 5' RACE. The instrument given in TCRdb is NextSeq 500. The TCR library protocol attached unique molecular identifiers to individual cDNA molecules to correct for sequencing error and PCR bias. Both TCR alpha and beta chains were sequenced, and tight co-correlation was observed between alpha and beta sequence abundances in each sample. Per the authors' processing: Decombinator V4 was used to annotate the V gene, J gene and CDR3 of the TCR sequences. Expanded TCRs were defined as changing significantly between any two time points under a Poisson model with p below 0.0001. TCR abundances were normalised to the total number of TCRs sequenced per sample and expressed as counts per million. TRAV1-2 paired with TRAJ12, TRAJ20 or TRAJ33 defined MAIT TCRs, while TRAV10 paired with TRAJ18 defined iNKT TCRs. VDJdb, accessed on 1 November 2021, was searched for TCRs annotated for CMV, EBV and SARS-CoV-2, and TCRs annotated for more than one antigen were excluded. Using fastp trimming at Q25 and MiXCR clonotype assembly, TCRdb reanalyzed the public sequencing data and kept in-frame beta chains. One record per CDR3 amino acid sequence lists the most common genes and DNA. TCRdb, rather than the study authors, made the V and J calls. The sample includes about 20,000 distinct CDR3 sequences, with roughly 5.6% observed a single time. The top ten hold about 14% of the sample.

The study was a case-control design nested within a healthcare worker cohort in London, UK, with weekly nasopharyngeal swab PCR tests and blood sampling. Healthcare workers were enrolled in the week of the UK lockdown, from 23 to 31 March 2020, and were followed every week for up to roughly 15 weeks. This clonotype has just a few counts. Its antigen target is currently unknown. No per-base quality is available; no much larger clone lies one base away. This receptor chain uses TRBV7-2 and TRBJ2-3; the D gene assignment is ambiguous. The TCR was taken from an adult who was a healthcare worker with PCR-confirmed SARS-CoV-2 infection or an uninfected control (not recorded which). Sequenced material: whole blood, taken at baseline. The CDR3 corresponds to CASRLNTDTQYF. The bases read TGTGCCAGCAGGCTTAACACAGATACGCAGTATTTT.